This TCR beta chain was sequenced in a study of shared clonotypes between healthy human individuals (dated by TCRdb to 2020 to 2022). Some background on the complete study: The cohort comprised two women and a few men aged 18 to 49 years. For each donor, CD4 naive and CD4 memory were each run on three plates, CD8 naive on two plates, and CD8 memory on one plate. To estimate repertoire size and how much clonotypes are shared between individuals, the study performed deep sequencing of blood TCR repertoires from 4 to 6 healthy adults. Libraries were prepared and TCR repertoires were sequenced by different laboratories using diverse techniques, in order to increase sequencing depth and limit assay-specific biases. Per donor, leukapheresis produced somewhere between about 0.94 and 10 billion PBMCs.

What the work shows at the level of the full study, not this receptor alone: Rarefaction of sorted-subset datasets indicated incomplete sequencing despite the large sequencing depth. Higher generation probabilities were observed for clonotypes shared by all four sorted-subset donors than for non-shared clonotypes. Estimated clonotype richness was generally larger for naive than for memory subsets. Pairwise subsampling led to the expectation that sequencing depth would affect the degree of clonotype sharing among donors. Because the study included a small number of donors, the genetic and exposure-history diversity represented was limited. Sampling was restricted to blood, and TCR repertoires in tissue are likely to differ from TCR repertoires in blood. Sharing across several donors was observed for roughly 5% of naive CD4, over 3% of naive CD8, over 2% of memory CD4, and roughly 0.4% of memory CD8 clonotypes.

In regard to this clone: Its antigen remains undetermined. Base qualities are not recorded, but no much larger clone differs from it by a single base.

V ends up 10 bases short and J 7 bases short, with an unmatched junction base count of 5. The germline V gene sets CDR1 to MNHEY and CDR2 to SVGAGI. The cysteine opens and the phenylalanine closes a CDR3 of 12 amino acids. Only the CDR3 portion is preserved as DNA: 36 bases, with reading frame beginning at the first base. Using the deep immunoSEQ assay, TCR CDR3 regions were amplified from genomic DNA by multiplex PCR. Extracted genomic DNA from each cell subset was spread evenly across all wells of several immunoSEQ 96-well plates, with each plate serving as a replicate. For sorted subsets, each replicate PCR was loaded with around 220 ng genomic DNA, equivalent to some 27,000 T cell genomes. Purified libraries were quantified with a Qubit 3.0 fluorometer, sized on a Bioanalyzer 2100, and re-quantified with the KAPA Library Quantification kit. Every immunoSEQ 96-well plate was sequenced on a separate single-read 150-cycle Illumina NextSeq 550 flow cell. The published analysis was carried out like this. Because only junctional sequences without quality scores were contained in the immunoSEQ output, filtering matching that applied to full-length reads could not be performed. To assign V/J genes and CDR3, sequences were annotated against IMGT germline references using PyIR, a Python wrapper for IgBLAST v1.9. Reads were removed for weak V/J assignments (E-value above 1e-6), missing CDR3, stop codons, out-of-frame junctions, or ambiguous translated residues. V3J clonotypes were defined as sequences sharing the same inferred V gene, J gene, and CDR3 amino acid sequence. Percentage overlap between repertoires was calculated by dividing the number of shared unique clonotypes by the size of the smaller repertoire. Three approaches were used to assess repertoire richness: RTK rarefaction, the Chao1 estimator, and Recon v2.1 estimates of unobserved clonotypes. Generation probabilities were computed with OLGA for all TCRbeta clonotypes obtained by the gDNA method from several donors. As stored in TCRdb, this immuneACCESS dataset retains in-frame rearrangements with V and J assigned. A fraction of the clones does not appear; measured against another copy, unresolved V genes explain less than half of the discrepancy, and the remainder lacks a known reason. That table furnishes V, J and clone size, whereas the DNA furnished D and trimming. The sample contains 950,000 to 1,300,000 clones, approximately 70% of them found a single time. About 1.5% of the sample is held by the ten biggest clonotypes.

The donors were healthy, HIV-negative adults with no recently reported acute infections or vaccinations. All donors were Caucasian adults living in Nashville, Tennessee, USA. CD4+ T cells were enriched by magnetic negative selection, after which naive cells were positively selected on CD45RA and the negative fraction was taken as the memory subset. After blood collection by leukapheresis, PBMCs were isolated using Ficoll-Histopaque density gradient centrifugation and then cryopreserved in the vapor phase of liquid nitrogen. Analytical flow cytometry was used to check the purity and quantity of every magnetically sorted T cell population. From each sorted fraction, genomic DNA was isolated and quantified by UV absorbance on a Nanodrop 2000c.

The material sequenced was memory CD4+ T cells sorted from blood. This sample's cell subset or site label indicates: CD45RA-negative fraction. The chain joins TRBV6-5 to TRBJ2-3, with 10 junctional bases fitting TRBD2. The sequence was obtained from a young man in good health. CDR3 loop: CATGLAENTQYF. The nucleotide sequence reads TGTGCCACCGGACTAGCGGAAAATACGCAGTATTTT.